Given below is one T cell receptor beta chain in context. The sample is drawn from a study of cytomegalovirus exposure and HLA in healthy donors. PCR involved 60 Vbeta and 13 Jbeta primers. Libraries were prepared by immunoSEQ multiplex PCR; TCRdb keeps only in-frame clonotypes and omits some of them. The sample table sets out approximately 190,000 clones. With 0 bases removed from V and 5 bases from J, the gap between germline ends came to 25 bases. The CDR3 loop spans 19 amino acids. CDR1 is LGHNA and CDR2 is YSLEER in the germline V gene. This sequence joins TRBV4-3 and TRBJ1-1, with D possibly TRBD1 on 5 matching bases. The sequence was obtained from a man aged 30 to 45 in good health and CMV-seronegative. Sequencing was done on a sample of PBMCs. The CDR3 coding sequence is TGCGCCAGCAGCCAAGATTGGGGCATAAGCAGGGCGCGCCGAACTGAAGCTTTCTTT. Its protein is CASSQDWGISRARRTEAFF.